The 10 T cell receptor beta chains below come from one sample, sequenced in a study of cytomegalovirus exposure and HLA in healthy donors. Only in-frame clones appear in the TCRdb table, and some are missing; sequencing was by immunoSEQ multiplex PCR. The sample lists 150,000 to 200,000 clones, about 83% occurring once. The sample taken for sequencing was PBMCs. The source of these receptors is a woman aged 18-29 years in good health and CMV-seronegative.

V gene TRBV30 combines with J gene TRBJ2-2; tentatively, D is TRBD2 (7 bases). V was pared by 8 bases and J by 2 bases, with 15 bases between. Germline V lookup: CDR1 GTSNPN, CDR2 SVGIG (reference sequence). The CDR3 loop spans 14 amino acids. CDR3 protein: CALHRGANTGELFF. The CDR3, as DNA: TGTGCCCTTCACCGGGGGGCAAACACCGGGGAGCTGTTTTTT.

The chain employs TRBV27 and TRBJ2-7; 8 nucleotides match TRBD2. This CDR3 is 18 amino acids long. With V trimmed by 5 bases and J by 0 bases, 15 bases remained unmatched. Per the germline V gene, CDR1 is MNHEY and CDR2 is SMNVEV (reference sequence). CDR3 sequence: CASSPNGGVAGFSYEQYF. The CDR3 DNA reads as TGTGCCAGCAGTCCCAACGGGGGGGTAGCGGGATTCTCCTACGAGCAGTACTTC.

This clone was recorded only once. The chain carries TRBV4-2 and TRBJ2-3; 8 positions match TRBD2. The CDR3 extends over 20 amino acids. V lost 0 bases and J lost 1; bases outside the gene matches: 15. CDR1 and CDR2 (germline): LGHNA, YNFKEQ. DNA of the CDR3: TGTGCCAGCAGCCAAGATGGTTCCTCTCGCGGGAGGTTGGGCACAGATACGCAGTATTTT. This gives the protein CASSQDGSSRGRLGTDTQYF.

The chain employs TRBV29-1 and TRBJ1-5, with 8 bases identical to TRBD1. CDR3 size: 12 residues. Trimming cost V 7 bases and J 8 bases; bases outside gene matches: 7. Germline CDR1 is SQVTM and CDR2 is ANQGSEA. The CDR3 spells CSAGTGQKPQHF. CDR3 bases: TGCAGCGCCGGGACAGGCCAAAAGCCCCAGCATTTT.

The V call is TRBV19, the J call TRBJ1-4, with D unclear. V was trimmed by 1 base and J by 0 bases, leaving 6 bases between them. From germline, CDR1 is LNHDA and CDR2 SQIVND (reference sequence). This CDR3 has 15 amino acids. CDR3 sequence reads: CASSIGDSTNEKLFF. The CDR3 DNA reads as TGTGCCAGTAGTATAGGTGACTCAACTAATGAAAAACTGTTTTTT.

The V gene is TRBV27, the J gene TRBJ1-4, with 7 bases identical to TRBD1. The CDR3 length is 13 residues. Germline V lookup: CDR1 MNHEY, CDR2 SMNVEV (reference sequence). V shed 5 bases and J 7 bases; nucleotides not matched to a gene: 4. The CDR3 reads CASSRGTVEKLFF. The CDR3 region has the DNA TGTGCCAGCAGTAGAGGGACAGTTGAAAAACTGTTTTTT.

The chain employs TRBV30 and TRBJ1-6; 9 nucleotides line up with TRBD1. CDR3 length: 13 amino acids. CDR1 and CDR2 from the germline V gene are GTSNPN and SVGIG (reference sequence). With 4 bases clipped from V and 7 bases from J, the junction kept 2 bases outside the gene matches. The CDR3 is CAWNDRGNSPLHF. The CDR3, as DNA: TGTGCCTGGAATGACAGGGGGAATTCACCCCTCCACTTT.

The rearrangement uses TRBV28 and TRBJ1-1; 7 bases map to TRBD1. The ends lost 2 bases at V and 6 bases at J; junction bases unmatched: 6. Per germline, CDR1 MDHEN and CDR2 SYDVKM. CDR3 length: 14 amino acids. The CDR3 DNA reads TGTGCCAGCAGTTTACAGGAGGGGGCGGCTGAAGCTTTCTTT. Protein product: CASSLQEGAAEAFF.

V and J are TRBV10-1 and TRBJ2-3, with a possible D match to TRBD1 (6 bases). Per the germline V gene, CDR1 is WNHNN and CDR2 is SYGVQD (reference sequence). With 0 bases removed from V and 2 bases from J, the gap between germline ends came to 9 bases. The CDR3 is 15 amino acids. DNA for the CDR3: TGCGCCAGCAGTGAGTCGACAGGAGACACAGATACGCAGTATTTT. It translates to CASSESTGDTDTQYF.

This chain joins TRBV5-1 and TRBJ2-1; 10 positions match TRBD1. The ends lost 4 bases at V and 8 bases at J; junction bases unmatched: 3. The CDR3 spans 13 residues. Germline values: CDR1 SGHRS, CDR2 YFSETQ. The CDR3 is CASSQGTGDEQFF. CDR3 DNA sequence: TGCGCCAGCAGCCAAGGGACAGGGGATGAGCAGTTCTTC.